The present entry profiles one TCR beta chain with its context. Its target is unknown. Primers: 60 Vbeta forward and 13 Jbeta reverse. Generated by immunoSEQ multiplex PCR, the TCRdb table keeps only in-frame clones and is missing some. The sample includes about 59,000 clones, 83% seen only once; the top ten take 1.6%. This sample was taken from a study of cytomegalovirus exposure and HLA in healthy donors. Findings and caveats of the study: When presence/absence was analysed, sequencing depth was taken to be roughly uniform across donors. The investigators catalogued 150 to 200 TCR beta chains as cytomegalovirus-associated. Trimming of TCR beta V- and J-genes showed a link, identified in a later analysis, to a missense DCLRE1C variant.

This TCR came from a human donor in good health. What was sequenced was PBMCs.

DNA for the CDR3: TGTGCCAGCAGTTTCACCTACAGGGGCCTTACCTACGAGCAGTACTTC. This sequence encodes CASSFTYRGLTYEQYF. This rearrangement joins TRBV28 to TRBJ2-5; 7 bases agree with TRBD1. Judging by the DNA end, TRBJ2-7 fits better; the J call may be wrong. Germline V gene sequence: CDR1 MDHEN, CDR2 SYDVKM. This CDR3 is 16 amino acids long.